This T cell receptor (beta chain) was captured in a study of cytomegalovirus exposure and HLA in healthy donors. The PCR made use of 60 Vbeta and 13 Jbeta primers. Here immunoSEQ multiplex PCR was the method, and the copy in TCRdb shows in-frame clones only, minus some. The sample consists of around 190,000 clones, over 60% of them appearing once. Germline V gene data show CDR1 as SGHTA and CDR2 as FQGNSA. The V end lost 2 bases, the J end lost 4 bases, and 11 bases lay between the germline ends. CDR3 size: 15 residues. This chain connects TRBV7-2 to TRBJ1-4; D is unclear. This clonotype originated in a woman in her 40s in good health and CMV-seronegative. Sequencing was performed on PBMCs. CDR3 sequence: CASSLMRRLNEKLFF. The CDR3 DNA is TGTGCCAGCAGCTTAATGAGGAGACTTAATGAAAAACTGTTTTTT.